The 9 T cell receptor beta chains below come from one sample, sequenced in a study of T cells in women clearing cervical HPV infection. Repertoires were generated with immunoSEQ multiplex PCR, while TCRdb's copy carries only in-frame clones and drops some. The sample includes about 31,000 clones. Material for sequencing was blood buffy coat. All receptors come from a woman between 18 and 69 years old with a cervical HPV16 infection that either progressed to CIN3+ or cleared (not recorded which).

Points on this clone: From the germline J gene comes the end of the CDR3, since the read stops 3 residues before it. The chain combines TRBV30 with TRBJ1-4, with D maybe TRBD1 (6 bases). The length of the CDR3 is 16 residues. Germline V CDR1 and CDR2: GTSNPN, SVGIG (reference sequence). CDR3 in amino acids: CAWSRIGGSYNSPLFF. The CDR3 bases that were read are TGTGCCTGGAGCCGGATTGGGGGCTCGTATAATTCACCA.

To note about this clone: The read stops 3 residues short of the end of the CDR3; the missing end is completed from the germline J gene. The genes are TRBV2 and TRBJ2-3, with 8 positions matching TRBD1. The CDR3 is made up of 14 amino acids. In germline, CDR1 is SNHLY, CDR2 FYNNEI. The CDR3: CASSRQGADQPQYF. The sequenced CDR3 bases are TGTGCCAGCAGTAGGCAGGGGGCGGACCAGCCG.

Notes on this clone: The read halts 3 residues ahead of the CDR3 end, with the missing end drawn from the germline J gene. The chain links TRBV19 to TRBJ2-2; 7 bases map to TRBD1. The CDR3 consists of 13 residues. Germline CDR1 is LNHDA and CDR2 is SQIVND (reference sequence). CDR3 DNA, as far as it was read: TGTGCCAGTTCCGGGACAGTACGGGAAAAG. This sequence encodes CASSGTVREK. The complete CDR3 reads CASSGTVREKLFF.

As regards this clone: The sequence runs out 3 residues before the end of the CDR3; the remainder is reconstructed from the germline J gene. This chain links TRBV20-1 with TRBJ1-5; D gene uncertain. V was cut by 3 bases and J by 7 bases, with 10 bases left in between. The CDR3 has 12 residues. Germline V gives CDR1 DFQATT, CDR2 SNEGSKA (reference sequence). CDR3 bases read: TGCAGTGCTAGCGGTTCGCGCCAGCCC. This translates into CSASGSRQP. The whole CDR3 sequence is CSASGSRQPQHF.

Incomplete CDR3 DNA: TGCGCCAGCAGCCCATATCCTAGCCGGGGCACAGATACG. This translates into CASSPYPSRGTDT. The full CDR3 sequence reads CASSPYPSRGTDTQYF. The V and J genes are TRBV5-1 and TRBJ2-3; possibly TRBD2 for D (5 bases). The read gets to within 3 residues of the CDR3 end, and the germline J gene fills in the rest. The ends were cut back, 4 bases at V and 1 base at J, with 16 bases in the middle. Germline V gene data show CDR1 as SGHRS and CDR2 as YFSETQ. The CDR3 is made up of 16 amino acids.

The covered CDR3 bases are TGTGCCAGTAGGACCAGGACAGCTAGCACAGATACC. Translated, it gives CASRTRTASTDT. The whole CDR3 sequence reads CASRTRTASTDTYTF. The V gene is TRBV19, the J gene TRBJ1-2, with D perhaps matching TRBD1 (6 bases). Read data end 3 residues before the CDR3 end; the end is taken from the germline J gene. Germline V gene data show CDR1 as LNHDA and CDR2 as SQIVND (reference sequence). The CDR3 is made up of 15 amino acids. Looking up the rest from reference TRBV19 and TRBJ1-2 gives the full variable domain: DGGITQSPKYLFRKEGQNVTLSCEQNLNHDAMYWYRQDPGQGLRLIYYSQIVNDFQKGDIAEGYSVSREKKESFPLTVTSAQKNPTAFYLCASRTRTASTDTYTFGSGTRLTVV.

Remarks on this clone: Read coverage stops 3 residues before the CDR3 terminus; the germline J gene supplies the remainder. Other DNA sequences within the sample encode an identical CDR3. The chain is built from TRBV19 and TRBJ2-7; the match to TRBD2 covers 7 bases. V was clipped by 5 bases and J by 4 bases; unmatched bases: 5. The germline V gene encodes CDR1 LNHDA and CDR2 SQIVND (reference sequence). The CDR3 is 13 residues long. The sequenced CDR3 bases are TGTGCCAGTAGTTCCGGGACTACTTACGAG. It yields the protein CASSSGTTYE. The CDR3, in full, reads CASSSGTTYEQYF. The variable domain in full, completed from reference TRBV19 and TRBJ2-7, reads DGGITQSPKYLFRKEGQNVTLSCEQNLNHDAMYWYRQDPGQGLRLIYYSQIVNDFQKGDIAEGYSVSREKKESFPLTVTSAQKNPTAFYLCASSSGTTYEQYFGPGTRLTVT.

Points on this clone: From the germline J gene comes the end of the CDR3, since the read stops 3 residues before it. The V and J genes are TRBV20-1 and TRBJ2-5; a possible D gene is TRBD1 (5 bases). Germline CDR1 reads DFQATT; CDR2 reads SNEGSKA (reference sequence). The CDR3 consists of 13 residues. V lost 0 bases and J 2 bases, leaving 7 bases between the germline ends. The CDR3 bases that were read are TGCAGTGCTAGAGACGACAGACAAGAGACC. Residues: CSARDDRQET. The entire CDR3 sequence reads CSARDDRQETQYF.

As regards this clone: The CDR3 extends 3 residues past the end of the read, so its final part is completed from the germline J gene. J is TRBJ1-2 and V is TRBV19, with 9 bases identical to TRBD1. The CDR3 extends over 15 amino acids. Germline assignment: CDR1 LNHDA and CDR2 SQIVND (reference sequence). The CDR3 spells CASANQGTGGADYTF. Incomplete CDR3 DNA: TGTGCCAGTGCAAATCAAGGAACAGGGGGCGCAGAC. Full variable domain (missing parts from reference TRBV19 and TRBJ1-2): DGGITQSPKYLFRKEGQNVTLSCEQNLNHDAMYWYRQDPGQGLRLIYYSQIVNDFQKGDIAEGYSVSREKKESFPLTVTSAQKNPTAFYLCASANQGTGGADYTFGSGTRLTVV.